Below are 26 T cell receptor beta chains sequenced from a single sample in a study of T-cell memory formation after mild COVID-19. TCRdb called the 5' RACE reads again in MiXCR, with one record for every CDR3 protein. Of 350,000 or so distinct CDR3 sequences in the sample, about 20% were seen once. Sequenced: PBMCs or a T cell subset sorted from them (not recorded which). Every receptor here comes from a man aged 18 to 35 who had mild COVID-19 (a few samples of this study predate the infection). Cell type and time point are not known.

The CDR3: CASSSTSGGEGEQFF. CDR3 in DNA: TGCGCCAGCAGCTCTACTAGCGGGGGGGAAGGTGAGCAGTTCTTC. The genes are TRBV5-1 and TRBJ2-1, with TRBD2 matching over 13 bases. The CDR3 contains 15 residues. Germline CDR1 reads SGHRS; CDR2 reads YFSETQ. J lost 9 bases, V lost 3 bases, and 6 bases had no gene match.

This clonotype was found a few times. The chain is built from TRBV20-1 and TRBJ1-1; 7 bases fit TRBD1. The CDR3 spans 13 residues. In germline, CDR1 is DFQATT, CDR2 SNEGSKA (reference sequence). V lost 6 bases, J lost 4 bases, and 8 bases stayed unmatched. The CDR3 DNA follows: TGCAGTGCCAGTGACAGGGCACTCACTGAAGCTTTCTTT. Protein product: CSASDRALTEAFF.

To note about this clonotype: This may arise from a read error, as a much more abundant clone is one base away. V usage is TRBV11-2 and J usage is TRBJ1-2; the D is unclear. This CDR3 is built from 14 residues. Germline V gives CDR1 SGHAT, CDR2 FQNNGV. V was shortened by 0 bases and J by 9 bases, with 14 bases between the two germline ends. The CDR3, as DNA: TGTGCCAGCAGCTTAGATCAAGCTGGGTACTGCTACACCTTC. It codes for CASSLDQAGYCYTF. Variable domain in full (rest from reference TRBV11-2 and TRBJ1-2): EAGVAQSPRYKIIEKRQSVAFWCNPISGHATLYWYQQILGQGPKLLIQFQNNGVVDDSQLPKDRFSAERLKGVDSTLKIQPAKLEDSAVYLCASSLDQAGYCYTFGSGTRLTVV.

V usage is TRBV20-1 and J usage is TRBJ1-1; TRBD1 is a possible D gene (5 bases). With 7 bases removed from V and 0 bases from J, the gap between germline ends came to 15 bases. The CDR3 sequence is 14 residues long. Germline V gene lookup returns CDR1 DFQATT and CDR2 SNEGSKA (reference sequence). CDR3 region: CSGTLGHLNTEAFF. CDR3 nucleotide sequence: TGCAGTGGAACCCTCGGACATCTGAACACTGAAGCTTTCTTT.

The J gene is TRBJ2-3, the V gene TRBV12-3 or TRBV12-4; D remains ambiguous. The CDR3 has 14 residues. The V end lost 5 bases, the J end lost 3 bases, and 12 bases lay between the germline ends. CDR3 amino acids: CASSRAASTDTQYF. The CDR3 nucleotides are TGTGCCAGCAGTCGGGCCGCCTCAACAGATACGCAGTATTTT.

This chain links TRBV5-1 with TRBJ2-6; the D is unclear. V was cut by 1 base and J by 0 bases, with 17 bases left in between. CDR3 length equals 19 residues. From germline, CDR1 is SGHRS and CDR2 YFSETQ. The CDR3 spells CASSLSLRTALSGANVLTF. CDR3 coding DNA: TGCGCCAGCAGCTTGTCGCTGAGGACGGCCCTCTCTGGGGCCAACGTCCTGACTTTC.

This clonotype showed up just a few times. The chain links TRBV7-6 to TRBJ2-1, with D perhaps TRBD2 (7 bases). Germline loops: CDR1 SGHVS, CDR2 FNYEAQ. CDR3 size: 15 residues. V was shortened by 1 base and J by 7 bases, with 14 bases between the two germline ends. CDR3 coding DNA: TGTGCCAGCAGCTTAGAGGGGGGGTGGATGAATGAGCAGTTCTTC. As protein: CASSLEGGWMNEQFF.

The chain recombines TRBV7-2 with TRBJ1-4, with a weak D call TRBD1 (5 bases). From germline, CDR1 is SGHTA and CDR2 FQGNSA. The CDR3 contains 15 residues. Trimming took 4 bases from V and 7 from J, leaving 16 bases between them. The DNA for the CDR3 is TGTGCCAGCAGCTCTTTCCGGGACCGAGTTGAAAAACTGTTTTTT. Protein product: CASSSFRDRVEKLFF.

This clonotype was detected a few times. The chain is built from TRBV12-5 and TRBJ2-2; 9 nucleotides match TRBD1. The J segment lost 4 bases and the V segment lost 1 base, leaving 4 bases of the junction unmatched. The CDR3 has 16 residues. The germline V gene encodes CDR1 LGHNT and CDR2 FRNRAP. The CDR3 loop is CASGLAGTGTTGELFF. DNA for the CDR3: TGTGCTAGTGGTTTGGCGGGGACAGGGACCACCGGGGAGCTGTTTTTT.

This clonotype appeared a few times. The chain recombines TRBV28 with TRBJ1-5; D gene uncertain. With 2 bases removed from V and 5 bases from J, the gap between germline ends came to 4 bases. The CDR3 is made up of 12 amino acids. Germline CDR1 is MDHEN and CDR2 is SYDVKM. CDR3 in amino acids: CASSLADQPQHF. CDR3 bases: TGTGCCAGCAGTTTAGCGGATCAGCCCCAGCATTTT.

This clonotype has just one count. V gene TRBV3-2 combines with J gene TRBJ2-7. TRBV3-2 is noted as a pseudogene. CDR3 size: 16 residues. The CDR3 DNA sequence: TGTGCCAGCAGCCAAATAGGTGTTGGCGAGGCCTACGAGCAGTACGTC. Translated, it gives CASSQIGVGEAYEQYV.

The rearrangement links TRBV15 to TRBJ1-5, with D possibly being TRBD1 (6 bases). The germline V gene encodes CDR1 LNHNV and CDR2 YYDKDF (reference sequence). The CDR3 runs to 16 residues. The V end was cut by 0 bases, the J end by 7 bases, with 16 bases between. CDR3 in DNA: TGTGCCACCAGCAGAGAAACAGGGAGAGCGGTCCAGCCCCAGCATTTT. The encoded protein is CATSRETGRAVQPQHF.

This clonotype was seen a handful of times. The V gene is TRBV10-3, the J gene TRBJ2-7; D call uncertain. The CDR3 sequence is 13 residues long. CDR1 and CDR2 (germline): ENHRY, SYGVKD. The V end lost 4 bases, the J end lost 0 bases, and 7 bases lay between the germline ends. The CDR3 coding sequence is TGTGCCATCAGTGGTGGCTCCTCCTACGAGCAGTACTTC. Amino acids: CAISGGSSYEQYF.

In its sample, this clonotype was seen a few times. The CDR3 nucleotides are TGTGCCAGCAGCCAAACACAGGGCACTGGAAACACCATATATTTT. It translates to CASSQTQGTGNTIYF. This chain joins TRBV3-1 and TRBJ1-3; the D gene is possibly TRBD1 (6 bases). V dropped 2 bases and J dropped 2 bases, with 10 bases sitting between them. This CDR3 contains 15 residues. Per germline, CDR1 LGHDT and CDR2 YNNKEL (reference sequence). Together with reference TRBV3-1 and TRBJ1-3, the CDR3 gives the full variable domain: DTAVSQTPKYLVTQMGNDKSIKCEQNLGHDTMYWYKQDSKKFLKIMFSYNNKELIINETVPNRFSPKSPDKAHLNLHINSLELGDSAVYFCASSQTQGTGNTIYFGEGSWLTVV.

This clonotype turned up a few times. The chain has TRBV5-1 and TRBJ1-4; D ambiguous. The CDR3 has 15 amino acids. Germline-derived CDR1 and CDR2 are SGHRS and YFSETQ. V was cut by 4 bases and J by 5 bases, with 15 bases left in between. The CDR3 spells CASSRTGPRNEKLFF. CDR3 in DNA: TGCGCCAGCAGCAGGACCGGGCCAAGAAATGAAAAACTGTTTTTT.

This clonotype turned up a few times. No DNA is shown, since the ends of the CDR3 on it are uncertain; the CDR3 is the one TCRdb lists. The chain recombines TRBV5-5 with TRBJ1-6. The CDR3 extends over 15 residues, inclusive of both ends. Germline-derived CDR1 and CDR2 are SGHKS and YYEKEE (reference sequence). CDR3 protein: CASSTSSSYNSPLHF.

J is TRBJ2-3 and V is TRBV12-3 or TRBV12-4; 15 bases are a match to TRBD2. J was trimmed by 4 bases and V by 0 bases; bases with no gene match: 5. The CDR3 sequence is 18 residues long. Written as DNA, the CDR3 is TGTGCCAGCAGTTTAGCGCGGACTAGCGGGGGGGCACCAGATACGCAGTATTTT. Translation gives CASSLARTSGGAPDTQYF.

In its sample, this clonotype was seen a few times. CDR3 sequence reads: CASGPGTAISGYTF. The CDR3 DNA follows: TGTGCCAGCGGCCCCGGGACAGCCATTTCTGGCTACACCTTC. This sequence joins TRBV6-5 and TRBJ1-2, with TRBD1 matching over 7 bases. Per germline, CDR1 MNHEY and CDR2 SVGAGI. J was trimmed by 7 bases and V by 8 bases; bases with no gene match: 13. The CDR3 sequence is 14 residues long.

V gene TRBV21-1 combines with J gene TRBJ2-1; the table's D call, TRBD1, was not checked against the DNA. TRBV21-1 is noted as a pseudogene. CDR3 length: 18 residues. In DNA, the CDR3 is TGTGCCAGCAGCAAAGCTCCGGGCCGGGGACAGGGAGAGGATGAGCAGTTCTTC. Translating gives CASSKAPGRGQGEDEQFF.

This chain links TRBV20-1 with TRBJ2-7; TRBD2 might be the D (6 bases). Trimming removed 1 base from V and 3 bases from J, with 7 bases in between. Germline CDR1 reads DFQATT; CDR2 reads SNEGSKA (reference sequence). This CDR3 is 12 amino acids long. CDR3 sequence reads: CSARVGGYEQYF. CDR3 coding DNA: TGCAGTGCTAGAGTGGGGGGCTACGAGCAGTACTTC.

V is TRBV27 and J is TRBJ2-7; 8 positions agree with TRBD1. The V gene's germline CDR1 is MNHEY and CDR2 SMNVEV (reference sequence). The CDR3 spans 13 residues. V shed 4 bases, J shed 7 bases, and the junction held 6 bases outside the gene matches. Written as DNA, the CDR3 is TGTGCCAGCAGTTCGCAGGGGGCGGGAGAGCAGTACTTC. Its protein is CASSSQGAGEQYF.

This clonotype was recorded a few times. The rearrangement uses TRBV5-1 and TRBJ1-2, with D possibly TRBD1 on 6 matching bases. Germline CDR1 reads SGHRS; CDR2 reads YFSETQ. The CDR3 sequence is 17 residues long. Trimming took off 1 base at V and 4 bases at J, with 20 bases between the two ends. DNA of the CDR3: TGCGCCAGCAGCTTGTCCCTACCGGGGGCGGGTAGCTATGGCTACACCTTC. It codes for CASSLSLPGAGSYGYTF.

The chain joins TRBV5-1 to TRBJ2-7; D remains ambiguous. V lost 0 bases to trimming and J lost 2 bases, with 9 bases between them. The CDR3 consists of 14 residues. Germline CDR1 and CDR2: SGHRS and YFSETQ. CDR3 region: CASSLGLQTYEQYF. In DNA form, the CDR3 reads TGCGCCAGCAGCTTGGGACTGCAAACCTACGAGCAGTACTTC.

This clonotype was found a few times. The rearrangement uses TRBV7-3 and TRBJ2-2; TRBD2 aligns across 8 bases. CDR3 length: 14 amino acids. CDR1 is SGHTA and CDR2 is FQGTGA in the germline V gene. V was pared by 2 bases and J by 4 bases, with 0 bases of the junction left unmatched. For the CDR3, the DNA is TGTGCCAGCAGCTTAGGACTAGCCACCGGGGAGCTGTTTTTT. This sequence encodes CASSLGLATGELFF.

The chain employs TRBV20-1 and TRBJ1-1; TRBD1 aligns across 9 bases. V lost 5 bases to trimming and J lost 5 bases; unmatched junction nucleotides: 21. From germline, CDR1 is DFQATT and CDR2 SNEGSKA (reference sequence). The CDR3 length is 18 residues. This chain's CDR3 is CSAARRGYPDRGETEAFF. The CDR3 DNA sequence: TGCAGTGCTGCTAGAAGAGGGTACCCGGACAGGGGAGAGACTGAAGCTTTCTTT.

This clonotype has only a few counts. This CDR3 is CASSVNPQGRPQHF. The CDR3, as DNA: TGTGCCAGCAGCGTAAACCCACAGGGGCGGCCCCAGCATTTT. V and J are TRBV9 and TRBJ1-5; 7 bases agree with TRBD1. The CDR3 extends over 14 amino acids. V was pared by 1 base and J by 9 bases, with 7 bases of the junction left unmatched. Looked up from germline, CDR1 is SGDLS and CDR2 is YYNGEE.